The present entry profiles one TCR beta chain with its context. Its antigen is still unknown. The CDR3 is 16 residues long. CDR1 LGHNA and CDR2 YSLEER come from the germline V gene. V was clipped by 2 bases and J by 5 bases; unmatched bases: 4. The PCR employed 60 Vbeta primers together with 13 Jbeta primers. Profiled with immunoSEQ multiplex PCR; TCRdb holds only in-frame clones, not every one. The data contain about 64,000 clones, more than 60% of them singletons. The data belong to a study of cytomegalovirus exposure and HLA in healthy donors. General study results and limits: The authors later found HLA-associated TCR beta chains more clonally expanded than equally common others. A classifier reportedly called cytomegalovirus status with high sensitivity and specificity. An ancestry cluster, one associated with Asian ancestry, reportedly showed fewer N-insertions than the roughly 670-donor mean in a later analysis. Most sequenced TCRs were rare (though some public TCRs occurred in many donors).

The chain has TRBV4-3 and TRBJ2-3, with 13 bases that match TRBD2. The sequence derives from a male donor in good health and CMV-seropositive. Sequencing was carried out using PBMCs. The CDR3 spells CASSQLGLAGKDTQYF. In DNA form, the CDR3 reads TGCGCCAGCAGCCAACTGGGACTAGCGGGGAAAGATACGCAGTATTTT.